This T cell receptor (beta chain) derives from a study of blood T cell repertoires in COVID-19. About the study: Researchers got acute and convalescent COVID-19 samples from the United States, Italy and Spain. Sources were T cells, B-cell-depleted T cells, or PBMCs; the material itself was cDNA or gDNA.

As originally analysed: Reference gene primer amplification in the assay estimated nucleated cell counts. Sequencing used immunoSEQ multiplex PCR; TCRdb keeps in-frame clones, though not all of them. Clonal size and the V and J genes are those of that table, whereas D and trimming came from the DNA. The sample lists about 39,000 clones, roughly three quarters seen once, with 8.5% to 9% in the top ten. The origin of this receptor is a man in his 70s with active or convalescent COVID-19. What was sequenced was peripheral blood.

The CDR3 nucleotides read TGTGCCAGCATCAGGGTTCCGAATTCACCCCTCCACTTT. Translating it yields CASIRVPNSPLHF. J is TRBJ1-6 and V is TRBV6-5, with a weak D call TRBD1 (5 bases). This CDR3 has 13 residues. Germline V gene lookup returns CDR1 MNHEY and CDR2 SVGAGI. Trimming shortened V by 7 bases and J by 7 bases, and 11 bases separated the two germline ends.